This TCR beta chain appears in the sequencing data of a study of blood T cell repertoires in COVID-19. Looked up from germline, CDR1 is SEHNR and CDR2 is FQNEAQ (reference sequence). Trimming took 6 bases from V and 4 from J; bases not matched to a gene: 6. The CDR3 is made up of 15 amino acids. Authors' processing steps: How many nucleated cells were present was estimated from reference gene primer amplification. Method: immunoSEQ multiplex PCR; TCRdb's copy keeps in-frame clones and lacks some. The D gene and trimming were derived from the DNA, and the V and J assignments and clone size from that table. The sample holds roughly 150,000 clones, approximately 80% seen once.

The chain joins TRBV7-9 to TRBJ2-1; TRBD2 agrees at 10 bases. The TCR originated in a woman aged 50 to 65 in a cohort sampled during active or convalescent COVID-19. The source material was peripheral blood. CDR3 sequence reads: CASSLSGGAYNEQFF. The DNA of the CDR3 is TGTGCCAGCAGTTTAAGCGGGGGGGCGTACAATGAGCAGTTCTTC.